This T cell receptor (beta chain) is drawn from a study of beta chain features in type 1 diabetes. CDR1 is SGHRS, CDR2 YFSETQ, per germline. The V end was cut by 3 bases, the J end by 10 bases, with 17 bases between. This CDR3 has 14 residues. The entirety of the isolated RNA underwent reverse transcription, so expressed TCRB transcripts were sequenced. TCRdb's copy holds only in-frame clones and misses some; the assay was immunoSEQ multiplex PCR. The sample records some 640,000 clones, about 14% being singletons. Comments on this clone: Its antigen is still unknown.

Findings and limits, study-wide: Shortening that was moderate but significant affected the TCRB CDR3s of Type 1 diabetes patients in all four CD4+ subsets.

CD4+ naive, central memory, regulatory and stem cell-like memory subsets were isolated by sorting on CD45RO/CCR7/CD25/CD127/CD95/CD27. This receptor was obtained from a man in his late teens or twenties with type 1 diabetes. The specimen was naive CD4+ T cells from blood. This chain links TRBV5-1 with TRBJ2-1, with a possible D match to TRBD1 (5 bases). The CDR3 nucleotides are TGCGCCAGCAGCTCACCCTCAGGGTTCGGCGAGCAGTTCTTC. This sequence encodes CASSSPSGFGEQFF.